The rows below give T cell receptor beta chains drawn from one sample of a study of human T cells and chemical hapten exposure. In TCRdb, the RACE reads were re-called with MiXCR into one record per CDR3 protein. The sample lists 65,000 to 95,000 distinct CDR3 sequences, less than 8.5% occurring once. Sequences were derived from whole blood, sampled in connection with sensitization to the hapten diphenylcyclopropenone (DPC). The source is a woman in her 30s with alopecia areata. Some clones in this sample may be carry-over from other donors' samples. Each CDR3 is given with its conserved first and last residue. A D gene is named only where the DNA matches it firmly. Clone size appears in some rows only: once, few, many, or a class for an expanded clone.

CDR3 length: 13
J gene: TRBJ2-3
V gene: TRBV11-2
D gene: .
clone size: many
CDR3 protein: CASSWGQVDTQYF
CDR3 DNA: TGTGCCAGCAGCTGGGGACAAGTAGATACGCAGTATTTT

CDR3 length: 13
J gene: TRBJ2-7
V gene: TRBV20-1
D gene: .
clone size: many
CDR3 protein: CSASVTAGAEQYF
CDR3 DNA: TGCAGTGCTAGTGTCACTGCGGGGGCCGAGCAGTACTTC

CDR3 length: 13
J gene: TRBJ1-5
V gene: TRBV29-1
D gene: .
clone size: many
CDR3 protein: CSVEGGGNQPQHF
CDR3 DNA: TGCAGCGTTGAGGGTGGTGGGAATCAGCCCCAGCATTTT

CDR3 length: 13
J gene: TRBJ1-4
V gene: TRBV2
D gene: TRBD1
clone size: many
CDR3 protein: CASRTGTNEKLFF
CDR3 DNA: TGTGCCAGCAGGACAGGGACTAATGAAAAACTGTTTTTT

CDR3 length: 17
J gene: TRBJ2-1
V gene: TRBV6-5
D gene: TRBD1
clone size: medium-sized
CDR3 protein: CASSYRDRGRSEGEQFF
CDR3 DNA: TGTGCCAGCAGTTACAGGGACAGGGGGCGATCCGAGGGTGAGCAGTTCTTC

CDR3 length: 13
J gene: TRBJ1-1
V gene: TRBV29-1
D gene: .
clone size: many
CDR3 protein: CSVERVVNTEAFF
CDR3 DNA: TGCAGCGTTGAAAGGGTAGTGAACACTGAAGCTTTCTTT

CDR3 length: 16
J gene: TRBJ1-1
V gene: TRBV5-1
D gene: .
clone size: many
CDR3 protein: CASSSGFRGRDTEAFF
CDR3 DNA: TGCGCCAGCAGCTCCGGGTTCCGGGGGCGTGACACTGAAGCTTTCTTT

CDR3 length: 15
J gene: TRBJ1-3
V gene: TRBV4-2
D gene: .
clone size: many
CDR3 protein: CASSQEANSGNTIYF
CDR3 DNA: TGTGCCAGCAGCCAAGAGGCGAACTCTGGAAACACCATATATTTT

CDR3 length: 13
J gene: TRBJ2-3
V gene: TRBV29-1
D gene: .
clone size: many
CDR3 protein: CSADKTITDTQYF
CDR3 DNA: TGCAGCGCTGACAAGACCATCACAGATACGCAGTATTTT

CDR3 length: 11
J gene: TRBJ2-3
V gene: TRBV27
D gene: .
clone size: .
CDR3 protein: CASSRRDTQYF
CDR3 DNA: TGTGCCAGCAGCCGGCGGGATACGCAGTATTTT

CDR3 length: 16
J gene: TRBJ2-1
V gene: TRBV6-4
D gene: TRBD2
clone size: many
CDR3 protein: CATTFSGTSPYNEQFF
CDR3 DNA: TGTGCCACCACTTTTTCCGGGACTAGCCCCTACAATGAGCAGTTCTTC

CDR3 length: 15
J gene: TRBJ1-1
V gene: TRBV29-1
D gene: TRBD1
clone size: few
CDR3 protein: CSVDSAGGKSTEAFF
CDR3 DNA: TGCAGCGTTGATTCCGCAGGGGGCAAGAGCACTGAAGCTTTCTTT

CDR3 length: 13
J gene: TRBJ2-3
V gene: TRBV29-1
D gene: .
clone size: .
CDR3 protein: CSVEVWDTGTQYF
CDR3 DNA: TGCAGCGTTGAAGTTTGGGACACAGGTACGCAGTATTTT

CDR3 length: 15
J gene: TRBJ2-1
V gene: TRBV29-1
D gene: TRBD2
clone size: few
CDR3 protein: CSVVVFLAGKDEQFF
CDR3 DNA: TGCAGCGTTGTGGTGTTTCTAGCGGGGAAGGATGAGCAGTTCTTC

CDR3 length: 14
J gene: TRBJ2-1
V gene: TRBV7-2
D gene: .
clone size: few
CDR3 protein: CASSLAVQGNEQFF
CDR3 DNA: TGTGCCAGCAGCTTAGCGGTTCAGGGGAATGAGCAGTTCTTC

CDR3 length: 14
J gene: TRBJ1-4
V gene: TRBV7-9
D gene: .
clone size: .
CDR3 protein: CASSSQGISEKLFF
CDR3 DNA: TGTGCCAGCAGTTCACAGGGAATTAGCGAAAAACTGTTTTTT

CDR3 length: 17
J gene: TRBJ1-4
V gene: TRBV5-1
D gene: .
clone size: once
CDR3 protein: CASSFGLPGRRNEKLFF
CDR3 DNA: TGCGCCAGCAGCTTTGGATTACCGGGACGAAGAAATGAAAAACTGTTTTTT

CDR3 length: 18
J gene: TRBJ1-4
V gene: TRBV2
D gene: TRBD1
clone size: many
CDR3 protein: CASSDPLRQGVTNEKLFF
CDR3 DNA: TGTGCCAGCAGTGACCCTCTTCGGCAGGGGGTAACTAATGAAAAACTGTTTTTT

CDR3 length: 15
J gene: TRBJ1-6
V gene: TRBV9
D gene: .
clone size: .
CDR3 protein: CASSVGQSYNSPLHF
CDR3 DNA: TGTGCCAGCAGCGTAGGTCAGTCCTATAATTCACCCCTCCACTTT

CDR3 length: 16
J gene: TRBJ1-1
V gene: TRBV6-2/TRBV6-3
D gene: .
clone size: few
CDR3 protein: CASSSAYRDMNTEAFF
CDR3 DNA: TGTGCCAGCAGTTCCGCTTACAGGGATATGAACACTGAAGCTTTCTTT

CDR3 length: 12
J gene: TRBJ2-7
V gene: TRBV5-1
D gene: TRBD1
clone size: many
CDR3 protein: CASSLGQGEQYF
CDR3 DNA: TGCGCCAGCAGCTTGGGACAGGGGGAGCAGTACTTC

CDR3 length: 14
J gene: TRBJ2-4
V gene: TRBV5-1
D gene: .
clone size: .
CDR3 protein: CASSLVPGSGIQYF
CDR3 DNA: TGCGCCAGCAGCTTGGTTCCAGGGTCAGGCATTCAGTACTTC

CDR3 length: 17
J gene: TRBJ2-3
V gene: TRBV7-3
D gene: TRBD2
clone size: .
CDR3 protein: CASSLWGSGGTTDTQYF
CDR3 DNA: TGTGCCAGCAGCTTATGGGGTAGCGGGGGGACCACAGATACGCAGTATTTT

CDR3 length: 16
J gene: TRBJ2-6
V gene: TRBV9
D gene: .
clone size: many
CDR3 protein: CASSVHPDSGANVLTF
CDR3 DNA: TGTGCCAGCAGCGTTCACCCAGACTCTGGGGCCAACGTCCTGACTTTC

CDR3 length: 13
J gene: TRBJ1-4
V gene: TRBV6-6
D gene: TRBD1
clone size: few
CDR3 protein: CAGQATTNEKLFF
CDR3 DNA: TGTGCCGGACAGGCAACAACTAATGAAAAACTGTTTTTT

CDR3 length: 16
J gene: TRBJ2-7
V gene: TRBV2
D gene: .
clone size: many
CDR3 protein: CASSEERVTDSYEQYF
CDR3 DNA: TGTGCCAGCAGTGAAGAACGGGTCACTGACTCCTACGAGCAGTACTTC

CDR3 length: 13
J gene: TRBJ2-1
V gene: TRBV9
D gene: .
clone size: many
CDR3 protein: CASSVRGHDEQFF
CDR3 DNA: TGTGCCAGCAGCGTACGGGGGCACGATGAGCAGTTCTTC

CDR3 length: 13
J gene: TRBJ1-6
V gene: TRBV20-1
D gene: .
clone size: many
CDR3 protein: CSASPAGNSPLHF
CDR3 DNA: TGCAGTGCTAGTCCCGCGGGAAATTCACCCCTCCACTTT

CDR3 length: 12
J gene: TRBJ1-1
V gene: TRBV6-6
D gene: .
clone size: many
CDR3 protein: CASDSLNTEAFF
CDR3 DNA: TGTGCCAGCGATAGTTTGAACACTGAAGCTTTCTTT

CDR3 length: 15
J gene: TRBJ2-3
V gene: TRBV30
D gene: TRBD1
clone size: few
CDR3 protein: CAWRDTGGSTDTQYF
CDR3 DNA: TGTGCCTGGAGAGACACAGGGGGGAGCACAGATACGCAGTATTTT

CDR3 length: 14
J gene: TRBJ1-5
V gene: TRBV12-3/TRBV12-4
D gene: .
clone size: many
CDR3 protein: CASSLPGSNQPQHF
CDR3 DNA: TGTGCCAGCAGTTTGCCAGGTAGCAATCAGCCCCAGCATTTT

CDR3 length: 14
J gene: TRBJ2-1
V gene: TRBV20-1
D gene: TRBD2
clone size: many
CDR3 protein: CSARISRGGKEQFF
CDR3 DNA: TGCAGTGCTAGGATATCGCGGGGGGGGAAGGAGCAGTTCTTC

CDR3 length: 17
J gene: TRBJ2-3
V gene: TRBV10-3
D gene: TRBD2
clone size: many
CDR3 protein: CAISESRRGATTDTQYF
CDR3 DNA: TGTGCCATCAGTGAGTCCCGGCGGGGGGCTACCACAGATACGCAGTATTTT

CDR3 length: 14
J gene: TRBJ1-2
V gene: TRBV20-1
D gene: .
clone size: .
CDR3 protein: CSAREIGLPYGYTF
CDR3 DNA: TGCAGTGCTAGAGAAATTGGCCTCCCCTATGGCTACACCTTC

CDR3 length: 14
J gene: TRBJ1-1
V gene: TRBV18
D gene: .
clone size: .
CDR3 protein: CASSAQRGDTEAFF
CDR3 DNA: TGTGCCAGCTCCGCACAGAGGGGAGACACTGAAGCTTTCTTT

CDR3 length: 16
J gene: TRBJ1-1
V gene: TRBV12-3/TRBV12-4
D gene: TRBD1
clone size: many
CDR3 protein: CASTPGQGASDTEAFF
CDR3 DNA: TGTGCCAGCACTCCGGGACAGGGGGCGAGTGACACTGAAGCTTTCTTT

CDR3 length: 14
J gene: TRBJ2-7
V gene: TRBV27
D gene: .
clone size: many
CDR3 protein: CASSSRGDSYEQYF
CDR3 DNA: TGTGCCAGCAGTTCCAGGGGCGACTCCTACGAGCAGTACTTC

CDR3 length: 14
J gene: TRBJ1-2
V gene: TRBV5-1
D gene: .
clone size: .
CDR3 protein: CASSWESGNYGYTF
CDR3 DNA: TGCGCCAGCAGCTGGGAATCAGGGAACTATGGCTACACCTTC

CDR3 length: 16
J gene: TRBJ2-7
V gene: TRBV6-1
D gene: TRBD1
clone size: many
CDR3 protein: CASSERQGAVTYEQYF
CDR3 DNA: TGTGCCAGCAGTGAGAGGCAGGGGGCTGTCACCTACGAGCAGTACTTC

CDR3 length: 13
J gene: TRBJ2-3
V gene: TRBV11-2
D gene: .
clone size: many
CDR3 protein: CASSLGGQDTQYF
CDR3 DNA: TGTGCCAGCAGCTTGGGGGGCCAAGATACGCAGTATTTT

CDR3 length: 16
J gene: TRBJ1-3
V gene: TRBV6-6
D gene: .
clone size: few
CDR3 protein: CASSYSVEGAGNTIYF
CDR3 DNA: TGTGCCAGCAGTTACTCGGTCGAAGGGGCTGGAAACACCATATATTTT

CDR3 length: 12
J gene: TRBJ1-1
V gene: TRBV6-1
D gene: .
clone size: many
CDR3 protein: CASSESGAQAFF
CDR3 DNA: TGTGCCAGCAGTGAAAGCGGGGCGCAGGCTTTCTTT

CDR3 length: 14
J gene: TRBJ2-3
V gene: TRBV7-2
D gene: .
clone size: many
CDR3 protein: CASSTAVLVGTQYF
CDR3 DNA: TGTGCCAGCAGCACGGCGGTGCTAGTGGGCACGCAGTATTTT

CDR3 length: 14
J gene: TRBJ2-1
V gene: TRBV5-1
D gene: TRBD1
clone size: many
CDR3 protein: CASSSGQSWDEQFF
CDR3 DNA: TGCGCCAGCAGCTCGGGACAGTCGTGGGATGAGCAGTTCTTC

CDR3 length: 13
J gene: TRBJ2-3
V gene: TRBV29-1
D gene: .
clone size: many
CDR3 protein: CSTNRAPPDTQYF
CDR3 DNA: TGCAGCACAAACAGGGCCCCCCCAGATACGCAGTATTTT

CDR3 length: 15
J gene: TRBJ1-1
V gene: TRBV18
D gene: .
clone size: .
CDR3 protein: CASSPPAGDRTEAFF
CDR3 DNA: TGTGCCAGCTCACCACCGGCAGGGGATCGGACTGAAGCTTTCTTT

CDR3 length: 18
J gene: TRBJ1-2
V gene: TRBV21-1
D gene: .
clone size: many
CDR3 protein: CASSKGCSEVETHYGYTF
CDR3 DNA: TGTGCCAGCAGCAAAGGATGCTCGGAAGTCGAGACCCACTATGGCTACACCTTC

CDR3 length: 14
J gene: TRBJ2-5
V gene: TRBV20-1
D gene: TRBD1
clone size: few
CDR3 protein: CSADRVHQKETQYF
CDR3 DNA: TGCAGTGCCGACAGGGTCCATCAGAAAGAGACCCAGTACTTC

CDR3 length: 13
J gene: TRBJ1-1
V gene: TRBV20-1
D gene: .
clone size: many
CDR3 protein: CSADYNVNTEAFF
CDR3 DNA: TGCAGTGCAGACTACAACGTGAACACTGAAGCTTTCTTT

CDR3 length: 13
J gene: TRBJ1-2
V gene: TRBV18
D gene: .
clone size: .
CDR3 protein: CASSPDRQNGYTF
CDR3 DNA: TGTGCCAGCTCACCAGATCGACAGAATGGCTACACCTTC

CDR3 length: 16
J gene: TRBJ2-7
V gene: TRBV9
D gene: .
clone size: many
CDR3 protein: CASSVGLDHGLYEQYF
CDR3 DNA: TGTGCCAGCAGCGTAGGTTTAGACCATGGCCTCTACGAGCAGTACTTC

CDR3 length: 13
J gene: TRBJ1-4
V gene: TRBV7-9
D gene: .
clone size: many
CDR3 protein: CASSFVRGEKLFF
CDR3 DNA: TGTGCCAGCAGCTTCGTAAGGGGGGAAAAACTGTTTTTT

CDR3 length: 13
J gene: TRBJ2-5
V gene: TRBV20-1
D gene: TRBD2
clone size: many
CDR3 protein: CSARDRGEETQYF
CDR3 DNA: TGCAGTGCTAGAGATCGGGGGGAAGAGACCCAGTACTTC

CDR3 length: 12
J gene: TRBJ1-2
V gene: TRBV9
D gene: .
clone size: many
CDR3 protein: CASSVGTYGYTF
CDR3 DNA: TGTGCCAGCAGCGTAGGTACCTATGGCTACACCTTC